Many counts were recorded for the clone carrying this TCR beta chain. Described time point: pre-sensitization, week 0. Treatment noted: therapeutic diphenylcyclopropenone sensitization with weekly scalp DPC. The sample originates from a study of human T cells and chemical hapten exposure. Per the germline V gene, CDR1 is KGHSH and CDR2 is LQKENI. V was cut by 3 bases and J by 7 bases, with 6 bases left in between. This CDR3 comprises 12 residues. Individual cDNA molecules had unique molecular identifiers attached to them by the library. MiXCR was run by TCRdb on the RACE reads, yielding one entry per CDR3 protein. The sample yields tens of thousands of distinct CDR3 sequences, about 11% seen once.

The input for sequencing was whole blood, taken in connection with sensitization to the hapten diphenylcyclopropenone (DPC). This TCR was sampled from a man younger than 40 with alopecia areata. Some clones in this sample may be carry-over from other donors' samples. The chain is built from TRBV18 and TRBJ2-2; tentative D call: TRBD1 (6 bases). The CDR3 DNA is TGTGCCAGCTCACCGGACAGCGGGGAGCTGTTTTTT. Protein product: CASSPDSGELFF.